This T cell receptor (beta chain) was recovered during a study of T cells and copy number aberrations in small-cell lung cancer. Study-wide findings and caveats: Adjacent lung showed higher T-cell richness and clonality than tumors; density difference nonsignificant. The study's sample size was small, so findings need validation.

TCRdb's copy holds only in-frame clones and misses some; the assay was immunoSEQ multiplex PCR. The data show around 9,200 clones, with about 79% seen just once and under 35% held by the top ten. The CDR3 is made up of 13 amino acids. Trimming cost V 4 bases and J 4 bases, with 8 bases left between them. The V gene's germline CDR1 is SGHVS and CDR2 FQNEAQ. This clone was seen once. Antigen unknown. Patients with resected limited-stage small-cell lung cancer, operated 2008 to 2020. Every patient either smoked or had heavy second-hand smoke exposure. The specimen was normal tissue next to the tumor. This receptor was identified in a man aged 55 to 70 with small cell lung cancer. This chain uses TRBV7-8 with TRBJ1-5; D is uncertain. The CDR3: CASSSARNQPQHF. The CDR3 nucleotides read TGTGCCAGCAGCTCGGCCAGGAATCAGCCCCAGCATTTT.